The 31 T cell receptor beta chains below come from one sample, sequenced in a study of blood T cells in healthy people across ages. The use of a sample-barcoded 5' primer and a J-beta primer mix characterized a second PCR of about 7 to 12 cycles. TCRdb reanalysed the 5' RACE reads using MiXCR and keeps one entry per CDR3 protein. The table records just under 900,000 distinct CDR3 sequences, under 35% of them present only once. The sequencing input was blood. The receptors here all came from a woman of 80 years or more in good health.

This clonotype was seen repeatedly, ten times or more. The V gene is TRBV6-4, the J gene TRBJ2-5; D could derive from TRBD1 or TRBD2 (5 bases each). CDR3 size: 14 residues. The germline CDR1 and CDR2 sequences are MRHNA and SNTAGT. V lost 6 bases and J lost 5, with 16 bases in between. The CDR3 loop is CASRRSSREETQYF. The DNA of the CDR3 is TGTGCCAGCAGGCGAAGTTCCAGGGAGGAGACCCAGTACTTC.

This clonotype was recorded many times. V usage is TRBV20-1 and J usage is TRBJ2-4, with 8 bases matching TRBD1. The CDR3 totals 15 residues. Germline lookup yields CDR1 DFQATT and CDR2 SNEGSKA (reference sequence). Germline trimming cut 1 base from V and 6 bases from J; bases unmatched to any gene: 8. CDR3 coding DNA: TGCAGTGCTAGAGTTCACGGACAGGGCACAAACATTCAGTACTTC. Protein sequence: CSARVHGQGTNIQYF.

The table lists this clonotype with a count of one. At one end the junction does not follow the germline gene, possibly because of a read error. The chain is built from TRBV7-2 and TRBJ2-7; D call uncertain. CDR1 SGHTA and CDR2 FQGNSA come from the germline V gene. The CDR3 is 15 residues long. The CDR3 protein is CASSPRTGSYNEQYF. The CDR3 bases are TGCGCCAGCAGCCCAAGGACGGGCTCCTACAATGAGCAGTACTTC.

The V gene is TRBV20-1, the J gene TRBJ2-7, with D possibly matching TRBD1 (6 bases). V dropped 0 bases and J dropped 2 bases, with 8 bases sitting between them. From germline, CDR1 is DFQATT and CDR2 SNEGSKA (reference sequence). CDR3 length equals 13 residues. CDR3 in amino acids: CSARDRDTYEQYF. The CDR3 bases are TGCAGTGCTAGAGACCGGGACACCTACGAGCAGTACTTC.

Worth noting for this clonotype: A much larger clone is a single base away; this may be a read error. The chain employs TRBV11-2 and TRBJ2-7; the D call may be TRBD1 or TRBD2 (5 bases each). In germline, CDR1 is SGHAT, CDR2 FQNNGV. The CDR3 has 14 amino acids. V gave up 3 bases and J gave up 10 bases, with 19 bases separating them. The CDR3 DNA reads TGTGCCAGCAGCTTCCAAAAGGGGACGGAGGCCCAGTACTTC. Residues: CASSFQKGTEAQYF.

This clonotype was detected ten times or more. The chain is built from TRBV11-3 and TRBJ2-1; tentative D call: TRBD2 (5 bases). Trimming cost V 0 bases and J 2 bases, with 8 bases left between them. Germline CDR1 reads SGHNT; CDR2 reads YENEEA. The CDR3 has 15 residues. DNA for the CDR3: TGTGCCAGCAGCTTAGATTTCGGGGCCTACAATGAGCAGTTCTTC. Translation gives CASSLDFGAYNEQFF.

The V gene is TRBV20-1, the J gene TRBJ1-3, with 7 bases aligning to TRBD1. V was clipped by 5 bases and J by 0 bases; unmatched bases: 7. The CDR3 length is 15 residues. Germline loops: CDR1 DFQATT, CDR2 SNEGSKA (reference sequence). The CDR3 loop reads CSAGRQGHSGNTIYF. The CDR3, as DNA: TGCAGTGCTGGAAGACAGGGTCACTCTGGAAACACCATATATTTT.

The chain has TRBV12-3 or TRBV12-4 and TRBJ1-2; 9 nucleotides line up with TRBD1. The CDR3 consists of 13 residues. Germline trimming cut 7 bases from V and 3 bases from J; bases unmatched to any gene: 3. CDR3 sequence reads: CASNRTGDYGYTF. As DNA, the CDR3 is TGTGCCAGCAACCGGACAGGGGACTATGGCTACACCTTC.

This chain uses TRBV11-2 with TRBJ2-2; 11 nucleotides line up with TRBD1. The germline V gene encodes CDR1 SGHAT and CDR2 FQNNGV. V was clipped by 5 bases and J by 4 bases; unmatched bases: 6. The length of the CDR3 is 16 residues. The CDR3 loop reads CASSPAGQGGTGELFF. The DNA of the CDR3 is TGTGCCAGCAGCCCCGCGGGACAGGGGGGCACCGGGGAGCTGTTTTTT.

The rearrangement links TRBV20-1 to TRBJ2-1; D might be TRBD2 (6 bases). The V end lost 2 bases, the J end lost 4 bases, and 15 bases lay between the germline ends. This CDR3 comprises 15 residues. Germline-derived CDR1 and CDR2 are DFQATT and SNEGSKA (reference sequence). CDR3 nucleotides: TGCAGTGCTAGAAGACTAGTGGGGGGATACAATGAGCAGTTCTTC. Amino acid sequence: CSARRLVGGYNEQFF.

As to this clonotype: A much larger clone differs from this one at a single base, so this may be a read error. The chain couples TRBV5-6 to TRBJ2-1; no definite D call. This CDR3 comprises 13 residues. The germline V gene has CDR1 SGHDT and CDR2 YYEEEE. The CDR3 nucleotides read TGTGCCAGCGGCTTCCCGGACCACAATGAGCAGTTCTTC. It codes for CASGFPDHNEQFF.

This clonotype was detected many times. The chain's CDR3 is CASSVTTVQETQYF. The CDR3 nucleotides are TGTGCCAGCAGCGTGACGACCGTCCAAGAGACCCAGTACTTC. The chain carries TRBV5-5 and TRBJ2-5; D call uncertain. CDR1 is SGHKS, CDR2 YYEKEE, per germline (reference sequence). The CDR3 has 14 residues. V gave up 4 bases and J gave up 1 base, with 11 bases separating them.

The sample holds many counts of this clonotype. The chain uses TRBV2 and TRBJ2-7, with TRBD2 identical over 13 bases. The CDR3 is made up of 14 amino acids. V gave up 6 bases and J gave up 7 bases; unmatched junction bases: 6. CDR1 is SNHLY, CDR2 FYNNEI, per germline. CDR3 loop: CASSSRTSGGEQYF. The CDR3, as DNA: TGTGCCAGCAGCAGCCGGACTAGCGGGGGTGAGCAGTACTTC.

This clonotype was seen many times. The chain employs TRBV29-1 and TRBJ2-3; no definite D call. This CDR3 is built from 12 residues. The germline gives CDR1 SQVTM, CDR2 ANQGSEA. The V end was cut by 6 bases, the J end by 2 bases, with 9 bases between. In DNA, the CDR3 is TGCAGCGTCGCTGTACTCACAGATACGCAGTATTTT. This sequence encodes CSVAVLTDTQYF.

This chain connects TRBV18 to TRBJ2-3, with D possibly being TRBD2 (5 bases). This CDR3 region has 14 residues. Per germline, CDR1 KGHSH and CDR2 LQKENI. Trimming left V 1 base short and J 6 bases short, with 11 bases between. CDR3 nucleotides: TGTGCCAGCTCACCACTTGTGAGGGTGGATACGCAGTATTTT. The encoded protein is CASSPLVRVDTQYF.

The chain employs TRBV7-9 and TRBJ2-7, with D perhaps matching TRBD2 (6 bases). Deletions cut 1 base from V and 2 bases from J, with 12 bases between. CDR1 is SEHNR, CDR2 FQNEAQ, per germline (reference sequence). This CDR3 has 15 residues. The CDR3 coding sequence is TGTGCCAGCAGCTTAGAGGGTTCGGGAGCCTACGAGCAGTACTTC. Protein: CASSLEGSGAYEQYF.

This clonotype appeared a few times. The V and J genes are TRBV20-1 and TRBJ2-2; TRBD2 might be the D (6 bases). Germline V gives CDR1 DFQATT, CDR2 SNEGSKA (reference sequence). Trimming stripped 3 bases from V and 4 bases from J, with 12 bases between. The CDR3 is made up of 14 amino acids. Written as DNA, the CDR3 is TGCAGTGCTAGGTCGCGGGGTCTCACCGGGGAGCTGTTTTTT. Translating gives CSARSRGLTGELFF.

There are many counts of this clonotype. J is TRBJ2-7 and V is TRBV7-9; D is ambiguous. Germline V gene sequence: CDR1 SEHNR, CDR2 FQNEAQ (reference sequence). The ends were cut back, 2 bases at V and 9 bases at J, with 11 bases in the middle. The CDR3 length is 12 residues. The CDR3 DNA is TGTGCCAGCAGCTTAAAAGGATTGGGGCAGTACTTC. Residues: CASSLKGLGQYF.

The rearrangement joins TRBV9 to TRBJ2-2; D is unclear. CDR1 SGDLS and CDR2 YYNGEE come from the germline V gene. Trimming took 0 bases from V and 2 from J, leaving 5 bases between them. This CDR3 spans 14 amino acids. DNA for the CDR3: TGTGCCAGCAGCGTAGCCCATAACACCGGGGAGCTGTTTTTT. Protein product: CASSVAHNTGELFF.

This clonotype was counted at least ten times. The rearrangement joins TRBV7-2 to TRBJ2-3; 10 bases match TRBD2. The V gene's germline CDR1 is SGHTA and CDR2 FQGNSA. V was clipped by 4 bases and J by 0 bases; unmatched bases: 4. The CDR3 totals 16 residues. Here the CDR3 DNA reads TGTGCCAGCAGCTCCGGAGCGGGAGGGAGCACAGATACGCAGTATTTT. Protein product: CASSSGAGGSTDTQYF.

The chain joins TRBV5-1 to TRBJ1-1, with a possible D match to TRBD1 (5 bases). Germline values: CDR1 SGHRS, CDR2 YFSETQ. CDR3 length: 14 residues. Trimming left V 2 bases short and J 0 bases short, with 8 bases between. The CDR3 spells CASSFRGMNTEAFF. DNA of the CDR3: TGCGCCAGCAGCTTCCGGGGCATGAACACTGAAGCTTTCTTT.

To note about this clonotype: A much larger clone is a single base away; this may be a read error. The chain has TRBV5-6 and TRBJ2-1, with D tentatively TRBD1 (6 bases). The end of the DNA fits TRBJ2-7 better, so the J call may be wrong. Germline-derived CDR1 and CDR2 are SGHDT and YYEEEE. The CDR3 length is 17 residues. CDR3 coding DNA: TGTGCCAGCAGCTTGGCGTCCGGGACACGATCTTACAATGAGCAGTACTTC. Its protein is CASSLASGTRSYNEQYF.

This clonotype came up many times. The genes are TRBV12-3 or TRBV12-4 and TRBJ2-3, with D maybe TRBD2 (6 bases). V lost 2 bases to trimming and J lost 4 bases, with 13 bases between them. The CDR3 extends over 15 amino acids. The CDR3 loop is CASSLSSREADTQYF. CDR3 in DNA: TGTGCCAGCAGTTTAAGTAGCAGGGAGGCAGATACGCAGTATTTT.

This clonotype has at least ten counts. V is TRBV6-2 or TRBV6-3 and J is TRBJ2-5; perhaps D is TRBD1 or TRBD2 (6 bases each). The DNA end lines up better with TRBJ2-7; the J call may be wrong. Germline CDR1 MNHEY, CDR2 SVGEGT. The CDR3 is made up of 14 amino acids. The CDR3 loop is CASSIDGGLFEQYF. Written as DNA, the CDR3 is TGTGCCAGCAGTATCGATGGGGGGCTATTCGAGCAGTACTTC.

This clonotype has a count of ten or more. The rearrangement joins TRBV21-1 to TRBJ2-5; TRBD1 reflects the table's D call only, with no check against the DNA. TRBV21-1 is flagged as a pseudogene. This CDR3 has 14 residues. The CDR3 DNA sequence: TGTGCCAGCAGCAAAGTCTCACAATTAGGGGGACAGTACTTC. As protein: CASSKVSQLGGQYF.

In the case of this clonotype: A read error is possible here, since a much larger clone lies one base away. The rearrangement joins TRBV12-3 or TRBV12-4 to TRBJ1-2; D remains ambiguous. The CDR3 spans 13 residues. V gave up 6 bases and J gave up 0 bases, with 8 bases separating them. The CDR3 DNA is TGTGCCAGCAGCGGACGGCCTAACTATGGCTACACCTTC. Translating it yields CASSGRPNYGYTF.

The chain uses TRBV4-2 and TRBJ2-2; D is undetermined. Per germline, CDR1 LGHNA and CDR2 YNFKEQ. The CDR3 covers 17 residues. Trimming pared 1 base from V and 0 bases from J, leaving 12 bases between. CDR3 in amino acids: CASSQAWSLSNTGELFF. CDR3 in DNA: TGTGCCAGCAGCCAAGCATGGAGTCTTTCGAACACCGGGGAGCTGTTTTTT.

V gene TRBV28 combines with J gene TRBJ2-1; 8 nucleotides line up with TRBD1. The CDR3 runs to 16 residues. V shed 5 bases, J shed 1 base, and the junction held 7 bases outside the gene matches. Germline CDR1 reads MDHEN; CDR2 reads SYDVKM. CDR3 sequence reads: CASSTRDRRSYNEQFF. As DNA, the CDR3 is TGTGCCAGCAGTACCCGGGACAGGCGATCCTACAATGAGCAGTTCTTC.

This clonotype occurred a few times. The chain is built from TRBV12-3 or TRBV12-4 and TRBJ2-7; tentatively, D is TRBD1 (6 bases). The length of the CDR3 is 13 residues. The ends were cut back, 3 bases at V and 3 bases at J, with 9 bases in the middle. The CDR3 nucleotides are TGTGCCAGCAGTTTGGACAGATGCTACGAGCAGTACTTC. Its protein is CASSLDRCYEQYF.

For the CDR3, the DNA is TGTGCCAGCAGTCCCTTTGGTCCTTCAACTAATGAAAAACTGTTTTTT. Its protein product is CASSPFGPSTNEKLFF. The genes are TRBV27 and TRBJ1-4, with D unresolved. The V gene lost 5 bases and the J gene lost 0 bases, with 13 bases spanning the gap. The CDR3 sequence is 16 residues long. Germline V gene lookup returns CDR1 MNHEY and CDR2 SMNVEV (reference sequence).

This clonotype was counted between two and nine times. This may come from a read error, since a much larger clone is one base off. This chain joins TRBV4-3 and TRBJ1-2, with a possible D match to TRBD1 (5 bases). The CDR3 consists of 15 residues. The germline CDR1 and CDR2 sequences are LGHNA and YSLEER. The CDR3: CASSPGTNPNCGYTF. CDR3 sequence (DNA): TGCGCCAGCAGCCCCGGGACGAATCCTAACTGTGGCTACACCTTC.